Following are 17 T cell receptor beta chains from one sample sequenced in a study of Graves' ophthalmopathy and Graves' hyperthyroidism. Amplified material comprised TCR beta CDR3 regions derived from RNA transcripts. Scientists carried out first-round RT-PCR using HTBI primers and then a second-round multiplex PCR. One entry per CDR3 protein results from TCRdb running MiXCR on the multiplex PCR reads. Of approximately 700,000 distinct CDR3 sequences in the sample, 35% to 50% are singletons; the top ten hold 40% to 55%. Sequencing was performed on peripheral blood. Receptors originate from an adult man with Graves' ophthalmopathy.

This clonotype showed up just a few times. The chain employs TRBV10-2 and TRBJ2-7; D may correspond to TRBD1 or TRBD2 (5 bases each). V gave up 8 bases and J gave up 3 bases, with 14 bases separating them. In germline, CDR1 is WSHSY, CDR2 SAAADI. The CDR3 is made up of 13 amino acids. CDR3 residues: CASATGAYYEQYF. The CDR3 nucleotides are TGCGCCAGCGCCACCGGGGCTTACTACGAGCAGTACTTC.

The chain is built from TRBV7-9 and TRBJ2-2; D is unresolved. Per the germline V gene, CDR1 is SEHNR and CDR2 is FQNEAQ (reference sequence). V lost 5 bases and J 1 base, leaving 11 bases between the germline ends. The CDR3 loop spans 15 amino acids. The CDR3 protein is CASSDSLLNTGELFF. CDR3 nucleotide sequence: TGTGCCAGCAGCGACTCCCTTTTGAACACCGGGGAGCTGTTTTTT.

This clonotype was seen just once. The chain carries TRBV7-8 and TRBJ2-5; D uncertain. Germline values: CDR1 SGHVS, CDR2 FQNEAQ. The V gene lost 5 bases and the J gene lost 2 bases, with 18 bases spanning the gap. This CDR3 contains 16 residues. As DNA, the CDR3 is TGTGCCAGCAGCCAATCGGCAACTTTGAGTCAAGAGACCCAGTACTTC. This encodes CASSQSATLSQETQYF. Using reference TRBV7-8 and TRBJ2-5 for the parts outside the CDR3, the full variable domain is GAGVSQSPRYKVAKRGQDVALRCDPISGHVSLFWYQQALGQGPEFLTYFQNEAQLDKSGLPSDRFFAERPEGSVSTLKIQRTQQEDSAVYLCASSQSATLSQETQYFGPGTRLLVL.

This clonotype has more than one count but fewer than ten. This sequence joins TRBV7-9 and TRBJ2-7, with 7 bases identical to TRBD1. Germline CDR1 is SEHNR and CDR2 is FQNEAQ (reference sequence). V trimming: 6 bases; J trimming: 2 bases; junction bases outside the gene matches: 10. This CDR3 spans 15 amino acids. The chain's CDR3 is CASRPTGTVTYEQYF. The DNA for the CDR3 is TGTGCCAGCAGGCCAACCGGGACAGTCACCTACGAGCAGTACTTC.

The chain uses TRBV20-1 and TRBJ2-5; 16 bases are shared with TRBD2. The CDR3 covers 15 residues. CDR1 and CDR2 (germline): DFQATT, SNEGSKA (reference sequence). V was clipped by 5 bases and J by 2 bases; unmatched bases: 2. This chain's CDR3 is CSASGLAGGQETQYF. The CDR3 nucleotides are TGCAGTGCTTCGGGACTAGCGGGAGGGCAAGAGACCCAGTACTTC.

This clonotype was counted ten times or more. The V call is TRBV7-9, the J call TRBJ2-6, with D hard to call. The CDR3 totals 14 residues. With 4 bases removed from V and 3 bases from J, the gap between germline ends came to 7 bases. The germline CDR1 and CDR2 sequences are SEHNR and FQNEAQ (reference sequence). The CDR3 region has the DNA TGTGCCAGCAGCTCTTCGGGTGGGGCCAACGTCCTGACTTTC. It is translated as CASSSSGGANVLTF.

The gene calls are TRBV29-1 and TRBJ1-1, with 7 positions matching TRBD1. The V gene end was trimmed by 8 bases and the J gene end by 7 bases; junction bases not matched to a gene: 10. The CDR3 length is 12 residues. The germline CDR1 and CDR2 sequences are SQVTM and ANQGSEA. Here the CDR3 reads CSQERQGGEAFF. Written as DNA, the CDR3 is TGCAGCCAAGAGCGACAGGGTGGTGAAGCTTTCTTT.

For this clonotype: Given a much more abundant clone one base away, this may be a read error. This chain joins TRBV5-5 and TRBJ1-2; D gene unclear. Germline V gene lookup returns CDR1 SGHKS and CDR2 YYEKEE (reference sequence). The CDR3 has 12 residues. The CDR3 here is CTSSYSSYGYTF. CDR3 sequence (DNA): TGTACCAGCAGTTATTCGTCCTATGGCTACACCTTC.

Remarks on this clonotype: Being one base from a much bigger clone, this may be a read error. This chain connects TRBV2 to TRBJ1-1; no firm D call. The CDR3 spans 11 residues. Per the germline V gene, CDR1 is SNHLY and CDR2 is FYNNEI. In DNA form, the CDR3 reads TGTGCCAACAGTGACCGCCTTGAAGCTTTCTTT. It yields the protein CANSDRLEAFF.

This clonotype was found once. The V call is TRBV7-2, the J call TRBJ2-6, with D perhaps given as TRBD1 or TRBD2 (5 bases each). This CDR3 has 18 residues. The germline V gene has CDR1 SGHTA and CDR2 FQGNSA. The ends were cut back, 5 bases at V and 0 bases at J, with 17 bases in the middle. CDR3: CASSHLTGLYSGANVLTF. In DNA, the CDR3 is TGTGCCAGCAGCCACCTAACAGGACTCTACTCTGGGGCCAACGTCCTGACTTTC.

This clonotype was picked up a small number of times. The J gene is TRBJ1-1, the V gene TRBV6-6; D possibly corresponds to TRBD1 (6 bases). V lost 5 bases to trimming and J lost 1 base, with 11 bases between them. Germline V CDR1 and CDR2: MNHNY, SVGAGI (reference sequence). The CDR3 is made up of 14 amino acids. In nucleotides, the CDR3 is TGTGCCAGCAGTCAATTACAGGGGAACACTGAAGCTTTCTTT. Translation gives CASSQLQGNTEAFF.

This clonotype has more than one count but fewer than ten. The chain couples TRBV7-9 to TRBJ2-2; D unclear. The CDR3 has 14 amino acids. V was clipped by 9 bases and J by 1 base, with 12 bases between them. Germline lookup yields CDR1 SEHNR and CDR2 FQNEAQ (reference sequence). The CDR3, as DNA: TGTGCCAGTAGTATTCAACGGAACACCGGGGAGCTGTTTTTT. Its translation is CASSIQRNTGELFF.

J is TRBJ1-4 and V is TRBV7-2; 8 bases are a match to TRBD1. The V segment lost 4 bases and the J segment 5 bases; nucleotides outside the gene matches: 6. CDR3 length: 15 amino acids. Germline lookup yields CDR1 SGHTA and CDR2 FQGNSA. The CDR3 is CASSSPGQENEKLFF. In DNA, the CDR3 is TGTGCCAGCAGCTCCCCGGGACAGGAGAATGAAAAACTGTTTTTT.

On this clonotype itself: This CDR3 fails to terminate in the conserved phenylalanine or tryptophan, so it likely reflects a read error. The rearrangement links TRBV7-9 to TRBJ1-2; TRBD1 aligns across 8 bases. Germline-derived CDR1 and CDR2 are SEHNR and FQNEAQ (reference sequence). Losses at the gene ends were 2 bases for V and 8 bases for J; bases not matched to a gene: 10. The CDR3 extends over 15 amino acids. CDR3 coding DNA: TGTGCCAGCAGCTTAAAATGGTCAGGGGGCGGAGGCTACACCCTC. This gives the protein CASSLKWSGGGGYTL.

CDR3: CASSEGDSYEQYF. CDR3 coding DNA: TGTGCCAGCAGTGAGGGGGACTCTTACGAGCAGTACTTC. The chain joins TRBV25-1 to TRBJ2-7; D perhaps matches TRBD2 (6 bases). The length of the CDR3 is 13 residues. The germline CDR1 and CDR2 sequences are MGHDK and SYGVNS. The ends were cut back, 3 bases at V and 4 bases at J, with 10 bases in the middle.

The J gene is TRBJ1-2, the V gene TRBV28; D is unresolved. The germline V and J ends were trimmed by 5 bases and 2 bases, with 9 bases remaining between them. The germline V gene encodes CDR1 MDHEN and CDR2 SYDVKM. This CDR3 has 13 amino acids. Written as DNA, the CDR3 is TGTGCCAGCAGTATTTCCGGAAACTATGGCTACACCTTC. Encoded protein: CASSISGNYGYTF.

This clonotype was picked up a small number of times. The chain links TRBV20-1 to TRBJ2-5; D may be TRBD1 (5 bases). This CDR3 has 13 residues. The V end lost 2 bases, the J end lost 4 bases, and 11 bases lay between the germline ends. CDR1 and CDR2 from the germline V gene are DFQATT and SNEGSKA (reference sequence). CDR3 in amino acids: CSARQGARETQYF. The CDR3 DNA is TGCAGTGCTAGACAGGGCGCGAGAGAGACCCAGTACTTC.